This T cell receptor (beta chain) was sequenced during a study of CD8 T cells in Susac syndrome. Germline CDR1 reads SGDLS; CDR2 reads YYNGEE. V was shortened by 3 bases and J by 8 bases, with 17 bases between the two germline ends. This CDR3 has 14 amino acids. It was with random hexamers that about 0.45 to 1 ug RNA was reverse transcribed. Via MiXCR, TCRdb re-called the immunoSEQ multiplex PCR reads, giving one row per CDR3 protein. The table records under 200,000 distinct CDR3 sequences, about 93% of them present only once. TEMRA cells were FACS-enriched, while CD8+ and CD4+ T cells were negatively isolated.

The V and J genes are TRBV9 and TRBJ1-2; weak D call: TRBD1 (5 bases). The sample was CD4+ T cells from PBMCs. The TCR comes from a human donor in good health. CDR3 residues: CASSATTGIEGYTF. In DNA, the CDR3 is TGTGCCAGCAGCGCAACAACAGGAATAGAAGGCTACACCTTC.